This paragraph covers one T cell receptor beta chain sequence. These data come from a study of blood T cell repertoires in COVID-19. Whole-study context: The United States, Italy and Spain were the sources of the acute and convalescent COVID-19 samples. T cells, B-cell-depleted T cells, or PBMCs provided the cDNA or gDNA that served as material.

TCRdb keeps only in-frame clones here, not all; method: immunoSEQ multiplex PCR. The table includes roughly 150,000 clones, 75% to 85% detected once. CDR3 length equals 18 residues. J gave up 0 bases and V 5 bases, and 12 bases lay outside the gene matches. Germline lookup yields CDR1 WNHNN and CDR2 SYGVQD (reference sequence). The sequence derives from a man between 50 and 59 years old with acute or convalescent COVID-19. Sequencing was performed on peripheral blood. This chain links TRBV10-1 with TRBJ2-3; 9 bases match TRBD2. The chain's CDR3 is CASSRKLAGLSSTDTQYF. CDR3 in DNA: TGCGCCAGCAGTAGAAAGCTAGCGGGGCTTTCTAGCACAGATACGCAGTATTTT.